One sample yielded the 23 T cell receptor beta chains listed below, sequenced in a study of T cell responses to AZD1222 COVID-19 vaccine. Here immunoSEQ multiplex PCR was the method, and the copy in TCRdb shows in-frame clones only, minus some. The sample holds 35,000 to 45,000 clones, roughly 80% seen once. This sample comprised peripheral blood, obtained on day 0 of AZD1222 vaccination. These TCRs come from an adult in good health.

CDR3 DNA: TGTGCCAGTCTCCTGGCCGGGACAGGGGGATCACCCCTCCACTTT. This sequence encodes CASLLAGTGGSPLHF. This rearrangement joins TRBV2 to TRBJ1-6; TRBD1 matches 11 bases. Trimming cost V 9 bases and J 10 bases; bases outside gene matches: 11. From germline, CDR1 is SNHLY and CDR2 FYNNEI. The CDR3 has 15 residues.

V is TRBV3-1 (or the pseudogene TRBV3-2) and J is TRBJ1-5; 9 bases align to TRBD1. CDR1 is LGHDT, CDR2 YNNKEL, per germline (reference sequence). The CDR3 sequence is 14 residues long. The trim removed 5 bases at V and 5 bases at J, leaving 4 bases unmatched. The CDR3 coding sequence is TGTGCCAGCAGCTTACAGGGGGCTCATCAGCCCCAGCATTTT. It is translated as CASSLQGAHQPQHF.

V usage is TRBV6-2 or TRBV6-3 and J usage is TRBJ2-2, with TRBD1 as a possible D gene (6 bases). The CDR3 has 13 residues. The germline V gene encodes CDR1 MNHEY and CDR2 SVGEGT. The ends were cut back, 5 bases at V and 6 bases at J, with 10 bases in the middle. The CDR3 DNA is TGTGCCAGCAGTAAAACAGGGTCCGGGGAGCTGTTTTTT. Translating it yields CASSKTGSGELFF.

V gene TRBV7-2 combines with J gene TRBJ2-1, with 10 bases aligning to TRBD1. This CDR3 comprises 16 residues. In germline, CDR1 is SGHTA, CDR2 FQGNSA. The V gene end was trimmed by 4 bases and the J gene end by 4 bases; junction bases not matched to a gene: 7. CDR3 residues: CASSSLGQGRYNEQFF. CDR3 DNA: TGTGCCAGCAGCTCCCTGGGACAGGGGAGGTACAATGAGCAGTTCTTC.

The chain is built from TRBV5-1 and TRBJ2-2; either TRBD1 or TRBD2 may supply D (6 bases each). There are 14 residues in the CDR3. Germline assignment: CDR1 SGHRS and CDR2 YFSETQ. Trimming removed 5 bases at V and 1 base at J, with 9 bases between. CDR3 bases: TGCGCCAGCAGAGAGGGGGGGAACACCGGGGAGCTGTTTTTT. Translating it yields CASREGGNTGELFF.

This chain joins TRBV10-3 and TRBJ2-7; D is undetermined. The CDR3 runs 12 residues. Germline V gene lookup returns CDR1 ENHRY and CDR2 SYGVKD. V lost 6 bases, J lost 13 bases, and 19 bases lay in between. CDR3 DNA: TGTGCCATCAGCCTGGACGTGCGTTGGATCTACTTC. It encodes CAISLDVRWIYF.

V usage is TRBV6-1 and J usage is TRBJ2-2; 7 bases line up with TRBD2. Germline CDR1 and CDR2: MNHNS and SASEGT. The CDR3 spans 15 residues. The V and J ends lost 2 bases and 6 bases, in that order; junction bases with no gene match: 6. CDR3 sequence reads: CASSELGGKPGELFF. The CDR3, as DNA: TGTGCCAGCAGTGAACTGGGAGGGAAACCCGGGGAGCTGTTTTTT.

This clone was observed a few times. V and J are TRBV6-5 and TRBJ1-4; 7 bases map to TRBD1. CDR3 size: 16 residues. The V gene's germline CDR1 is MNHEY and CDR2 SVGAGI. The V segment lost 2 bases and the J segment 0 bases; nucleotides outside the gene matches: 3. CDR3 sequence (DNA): TGTGCCAGCAGTTACCCGGGGACAGCAACTAATGAAAAACTGTTTTTT. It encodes CASSYPGTATNEKLFF.

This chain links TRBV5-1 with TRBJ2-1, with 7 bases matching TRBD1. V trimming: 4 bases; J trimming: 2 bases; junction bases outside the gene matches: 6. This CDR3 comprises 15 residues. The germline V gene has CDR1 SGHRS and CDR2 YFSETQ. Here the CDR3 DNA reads TGCGCCAGCAGCAGCCGACAGGGAACCTACAATGAGCAGTTCTTC. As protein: CASSSRQGTYNEQFF.

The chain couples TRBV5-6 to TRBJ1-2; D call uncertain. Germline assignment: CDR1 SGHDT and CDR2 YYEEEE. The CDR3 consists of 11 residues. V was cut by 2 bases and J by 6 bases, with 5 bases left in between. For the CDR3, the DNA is TGTGCCAGCAGCTTCTTGAATGGCTACACCTTC. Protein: CASSFLNGYTF.

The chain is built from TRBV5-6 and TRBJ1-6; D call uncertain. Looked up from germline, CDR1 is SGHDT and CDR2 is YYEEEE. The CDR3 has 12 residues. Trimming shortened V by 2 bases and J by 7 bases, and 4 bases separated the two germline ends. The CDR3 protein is CASSLKNSPLHF. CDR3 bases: TGTGCCAGCAGCTTAAAGAATTCACCCCTCCACTTT.

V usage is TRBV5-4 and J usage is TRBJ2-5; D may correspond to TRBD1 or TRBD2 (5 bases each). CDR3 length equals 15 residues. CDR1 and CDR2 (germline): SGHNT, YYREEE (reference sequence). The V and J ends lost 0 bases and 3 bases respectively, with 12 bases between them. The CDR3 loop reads CASSLEVRGKETQYF. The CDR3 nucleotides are TGTGCCAGCAGCTTGGAGGTCCGGGGCAAAGAGACCCAGTACTTC.

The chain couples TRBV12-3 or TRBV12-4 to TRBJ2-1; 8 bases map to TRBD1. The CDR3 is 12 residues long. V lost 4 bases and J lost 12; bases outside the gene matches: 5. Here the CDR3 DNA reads TGTGCCAGCAGTTGGCAGGGGGCCGTGCAGTTCTTC. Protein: CASSWQGAVQFF.

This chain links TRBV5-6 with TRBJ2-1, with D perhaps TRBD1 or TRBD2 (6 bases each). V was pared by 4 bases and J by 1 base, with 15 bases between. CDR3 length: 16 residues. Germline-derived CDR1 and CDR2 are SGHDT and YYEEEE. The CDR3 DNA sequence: TGTGCCAGCAGCGTAGGGGGGCGCGGATCCTACAATGAGCAGTTCTTC. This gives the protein CASSVGGRGSYNEQFF.

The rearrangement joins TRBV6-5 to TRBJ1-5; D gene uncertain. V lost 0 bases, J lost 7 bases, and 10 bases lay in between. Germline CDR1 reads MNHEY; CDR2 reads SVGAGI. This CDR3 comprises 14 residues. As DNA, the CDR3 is TGTGCCAGCAGTTACTCTGGGTTTGGACAGCCCCAGCATTTT. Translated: CASSYSGFGQPQHF.

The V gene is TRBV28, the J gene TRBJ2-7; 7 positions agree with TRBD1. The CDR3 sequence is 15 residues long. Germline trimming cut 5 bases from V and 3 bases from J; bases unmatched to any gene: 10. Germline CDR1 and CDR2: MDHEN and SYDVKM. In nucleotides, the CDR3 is TGTGCCAGCAGTCCGCCGACAGGGACGGTCTACGAGCAGTACTTC. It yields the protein CASSPPTGTVYEQYF.

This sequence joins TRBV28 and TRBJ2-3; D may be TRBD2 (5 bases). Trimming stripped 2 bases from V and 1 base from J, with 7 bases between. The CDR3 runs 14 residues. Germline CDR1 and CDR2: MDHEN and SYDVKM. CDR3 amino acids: CASSLAGGTDTQYF. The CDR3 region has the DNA TGTGCCAGCAGTTTAGCCGGGGGCACAGATACGCAGTATTTT.

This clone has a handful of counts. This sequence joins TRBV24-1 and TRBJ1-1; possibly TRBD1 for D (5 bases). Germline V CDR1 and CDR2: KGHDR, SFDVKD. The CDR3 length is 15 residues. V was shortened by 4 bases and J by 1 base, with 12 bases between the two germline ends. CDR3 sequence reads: CATSEGPQGNTEAFF. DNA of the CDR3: TGTGCCACCAGTGAGGGTCCCCAGGGGAACACTGAAGCTTTCTTT.

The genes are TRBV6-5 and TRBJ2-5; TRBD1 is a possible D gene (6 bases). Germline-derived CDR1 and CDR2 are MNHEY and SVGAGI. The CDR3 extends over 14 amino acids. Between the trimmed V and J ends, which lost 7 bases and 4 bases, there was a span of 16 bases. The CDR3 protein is CASTATGRVETQYF. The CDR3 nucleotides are TGTGCCAGCACCGCGACAGGACGGGTAGAGACCCAGTACTTC.

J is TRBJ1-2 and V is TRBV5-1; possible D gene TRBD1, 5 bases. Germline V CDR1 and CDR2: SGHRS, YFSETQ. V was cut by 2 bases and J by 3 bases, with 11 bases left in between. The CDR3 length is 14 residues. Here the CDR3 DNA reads TGCGCCAGCAGCTTCGGCGACAGCCACTATGGCTACACCTTC. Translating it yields CASSFGDSHYGYTF. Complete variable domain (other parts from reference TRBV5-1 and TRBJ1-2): KAGVTQTPRYLIKTRGQQVTLSCSPISGHRSVSWYQQTPGQGLQFLFEYFSETQRNKGNFPGRFSGRQFSNSRSEMNVSTLELGDSALYLCASSFGDSHYGYTFGSGTRLTVV.

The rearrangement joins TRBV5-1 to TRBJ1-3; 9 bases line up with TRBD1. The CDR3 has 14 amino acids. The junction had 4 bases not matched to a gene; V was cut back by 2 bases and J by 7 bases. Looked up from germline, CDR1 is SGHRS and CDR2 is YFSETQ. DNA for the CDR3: TGCGCCAGCAGCTTACAGGGGGCAGGGAACACCATATATTTT. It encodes CASSLQGAGNTIYF.

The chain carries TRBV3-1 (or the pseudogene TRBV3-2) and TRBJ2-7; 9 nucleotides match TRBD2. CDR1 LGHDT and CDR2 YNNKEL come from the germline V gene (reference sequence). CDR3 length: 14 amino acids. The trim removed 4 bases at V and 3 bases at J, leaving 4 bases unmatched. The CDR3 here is CASSPAAGGYEQYF. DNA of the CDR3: TGTGCCAGCAGCCCCGCAGCGGGGGGCTACGAGCAGTACTTC.

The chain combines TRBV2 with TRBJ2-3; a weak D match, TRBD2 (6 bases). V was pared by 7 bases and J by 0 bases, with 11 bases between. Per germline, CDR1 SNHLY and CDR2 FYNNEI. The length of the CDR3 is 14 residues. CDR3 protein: CASNSGPSTDTQYF. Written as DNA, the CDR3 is TGTGCCAGCAATAGCGGACCCAGCACAGATACGCAGTATTTT.